The entry below gives a single T cell receptor beta chain sequence along with its context. This sample is drawn from a study of blood T cell repertoires in COVID-19. Study details: The United States, Italy and Spain were the sources of the acute and convalescent COVID-19 samples. The cDNA or gDNA used as material had been derived from T cells, B-cell-depleted T cells, or PBMCs.

This CDR3 is built from 18 residues. The germline V gene has CDR1 KGHDR and CDR2 SFDVKD. V lost 3 bases and J lost 8; bases outside the gene matches: 10. As originally analysed: Reference gene primers were amplified, and this amplification served to estimate nucleated cell counts. Data came from immunoSEQ multiplex PCR; TCRdb stores just in-frame clones and leaves some out. The V and J calls and the clone size are those of that table, but D and trimming were determined from the DNA. The sample lists more than 300,000 clones; roughly 86% were seen once. This receptor was identified in a woman in her fifties or sixties with acute or convalescent COVID-19. Sequencing used peripheral blood. V and J are TRBV24-1 and TRBJ2-1; 15 bases map to TRBD2. CDR3 sequence: CATSDDTGTSGRFDEQFF. CDR3 nucleotides: TGTGCCACCAGTGATGACACGGGGACTAGCGGGAGGTTCGATGAGCAGTTCTTC.